The 31 T cell receptor beta chains given below trace back to one sample, sequenced in a study of T-cell memory formation after mild COVID-19 (dated by TCRdb to about 2021). The receptor library was made with 5' RACE. Sequencing was performed on an Illumina NovaSeq 6000. The public reads were reanalyzed by TCRdb: fastp trimming at Q25, MiXCR alignment, in-frame beta chains only. Merged by CDR3 protein, the rows form single entries marked with the most common genes and DNA. Within this sample are 110,000 or so distinct CDR3 sequences, with 22% of them counted one time only. Roughly two fifths of the sample is taken by the ten largest. The sample taken for sequencing was PBMCs or a T cell subset sorted from them (not recorded which). These TCRs come from a young man who had mild COVID-19 (a few samples of this study predate the infection). The sample titles of this study are shuffled in the database, so cell type and time point are left out; the donor was told from shared clones.

Many counts were recorded for this clonotype. The genes are TRBV7-9 and TRBJ2-1, with 7 bases that match TRBD2. Germline CDR1 and CDR2: SEHNR and FQNEAQ (reference sequence). Trimming took 3 bases from V and 4 from J; bases not matched to a gene: 6. The CDR3 is made up of 15 amino acids. The CDR3 loop reads CASSFLSGGYNEQFF. The CDR3, as DNA: TGTGCCAGCAGCTTTTTATCGGGGGGTTACAATGAGCAGTTCTTC.

The chain joins TRBV15 to TRBJ1-4; 8 nucleotides agree with TRBD1. There are 18 residues in the CDR3. Germline CDR1 and CDR2: LNHNV and YYDKDF (reference sequence). V shed 0 bases, J shed 4 bases, and the junction held 10 bases outside the gene matches. DNA of the CDR3: TGTGCCACCAGCAGAGATGACCTCGGACAGGGAGTTAATGAAAAACTGTTTTTT. It encodes CATSRDDLGQGVNEKLFF.

The chain recombines TRBV10-3 with TRBJ2-7; TRBD2 agrees at 10 bases. V trimming: 3 bases; J trimming: 5 bases; junction bases outside the gene matches: 10. The CDR3 contains 16 residues. Germline V lookup: CDR1 ENHRY, CDR2 SYGVKD. The CDR3 nucleotides are TGTGCCATCAGTGACTTAGCGGGGGGAACCCCAAACGAGCAGTACTTC. Its protein is CAISDLAGGTPNEQYF.

This clonotype was observed a few times. The rearrangement uses TRBV20-1 and TRBJ1-2; D not resolved. Trimming left V 2 bases short and J 4 bases short, with 14 bases between. There are 14 residues in the CDR3. Per the germline V gene, CDR1 is DFQATT and CDR2 is SNEGSKA (reference sequence). This CDR3 is CSARPGGSFYGYTF. In nucleotides, the CDR3 is TGCAGTGCTAGACCGGGTGGGTCATTCTATGGCTACACCTTC.

This clonotype has a single count. This chain connects TRBV7-9 to TRBJ1-5, with D uncertain. The CDR3 has 18 amino acids. Germline CDR1 reads SEHNR; CDR2 reads FQNEAQ (reference sequence). The germline V and J ends were trimmed by 5 bases and 0 bases, with 20 bases remaining between them. The CDR3 sequence is CASSPRQVPLYSNQPQHF. CDR3 bases: TGTGCCAGCAGCCCACGCCAGGTGCCCCTTTATAGCAATCAGCCCCAGCATTTT.

The chain links TRBV12-3 or TRBV12-4 to TRBJ2-2, with D maybe TRBD2 (5 bases). V lost 6 bases and J lost 6, with 17 bases in between. The CDR3 consists of 15 residues. The CDR3 reads CASSADFGRPGELFF. CDR3 coding DNA: TGTGCCAGCAGCGCGGACTTCGGAAGGCCCGGGGAGCTGTTTTTT.

The chain joins TRBV5-1 to TRBJ1-1; a possible D gene is TRBD1 (5 bases). Trimming took off 7 bases at V and 0 bases at J, with 16 bases between the two ends. This CDR3 region has 15 residues. CDR1 and CDR2 from the germline V gene are SGHRS and YFSETQ. CDR3 bases: TGCGCCAGCCAACTTGGGGGAGTGATGAACACTGAAGCTTTCTTT. Residues: CASQLGGVMNTEAFF.

The chain links TRBV20-1 to TRBJ1-5; a weak D match, TRBD1 (6 bases). The length of the CDR3 is 17 residues. Trimming cost V 6 bases and J 0 bases, with 21 bases left between them. Germline V gives CDR1 DFQATT, CDR2 SNEGSKA (reference sequence). CDR3 sequence reads: CSAALGGRIGSNQPQHF. DNA of the CDR3: TGCAGTGCCGCTCTCGGGGGGCGAATAGGTAGCAATCAGCCCCAGCATTTT.

This rearrangement joins TRBV5-5 to TRBJ2-1; D gene uncertain. The germline V gene encodes CDR1 SGHKS and CDR2 YYEKEE (reference sequence). Trimming removed 1 base at V and 2 bases at J, with 10 bases between. There are 15 residues in the CDR3. The CDR3 loop reads CASSLLDGAYNEQFF. The CDR3 region has the DNA TGTGCCAGCAGCTTGTTGGATGGGGCCTACAATGAGCAGTTCTTC.

The chain is built from TRBV6-5 and TRBJ1-6; TRBD1 might be the D (5 bases). Germline values: CDR1 MNHEY, CDR2 SVGAGI. Trimming took off 6 bases at V and 12 bases at J, with 12 bases between the two ends. The CDR3 runs to 12 residues. The CDR3 spells CASRRGELPLHF. The CDR3 DNA reads as TGTGCCAGCAGAAGAGGGGAACTACCCCTCCACTTT.

The sample holds many counts of this clonotype. The chain combines TRBV6-5 with TRBJ1-2; 10 positions match TRBD1. Germline CDR1 is MNHEY and CDR2 is SVGAGI. The CDR3 runs 11 residues. V gave up 11 bases and J gave up 4 bases; unmatched junction bases: 1. The CDR3 loop reads CAGTGVYGYTF. The CDR3 nucleotides read TGTGCCGGGACAGGGGTCTATGGCTACACCTTC.

The chain combines TRBV6-2 or TRBV6-3 with TRBJ2-5; TRBD1 agrees at 7 bases. There are 15 residues in the CDR3. CDR1 MNHEY and CDR2 SVGEGT come from the germline V gene. The junction had 9 bases not matched to a gene; V was cut back by 6 bases and J by 2 bases. The CDR3: CASSYPPTGQETQYF. CDR3 DNA: TGTGCCAGCAGCTATCCCCCGACAGGGCAAGAGACCCAGTACTTC.

This clonotype has a handful of counts. The chain links TRBV2 to TRBJ1-2, with D perhaps matching TRBD1 (5 bases). This CDR3 contains 15 residues. CDR1 is SNHLY and CDR2 is FYNNEI in the germline V gene. Trimming shortened V by 3 bases and J by 0 bases, and 11 bases separated the two germline ends. CDR3 bases: TGTGCCAGCAGTGATGGCAGGGAAGCTAACTATGGCTACACCTTC. As protein: CASSDGREANYGYTF.

This clonotype came up a few times. This chain uses TRBV7-9 with TRBJ1-5; possible D gene TRBD1, 5 bases. The germline CDR1 and CDR2 sequences are SEHNR and FQNEAQ (reference sequence). The CDR3 totals 12 residues. Trimming stripped 2 bases from V and 6 bases from J, with 5 bases between. The DNA for the CDR3 is TGTGCCAGCAGCTTAAGGGGTCAGCCCCAGCATTTT. The encoded protein is CASSLRGQPQHF.

This clonotype showed up many times. The gene calls are TRBV4-1 and TRBJ2-6; a possible D gene is TRBD2 (6 bases). The V and J ends lost 0 bases and 3 bases respectively, with 12 bases between them. Germline V gene data show CDR1 as MGHRA and CDR2 as YSYEKL. CDR3 length equals 17 residues. The CDR3 region has the DNA TGCGCCAGCAGCCAAGATGGTGGAGGGTTTGGGGCCAACGTCCTGACTTTC. Protein: CASSQDGGGFGANVLTF.

This clonotype was counted between two and nine times. Here the CDR3 reads CASRQVGYTEAFF. The CDR3 DNA is TGCGCCAGCAGACAGGTCGGGTACACTGAAGCTTTCTTT. This rearrangement joins TRBV4-1 to TRBJ1-1; tentative D call: TRBD1 (5 bases). Germline-derived CDR1 and CDR2 are MGHRA and YSYEKL. The V end lost 6 bases, the J end lost 3 bases, and 11 bases lay between the germline ends. The CDR3 sequence is 13 residues long.

This clonotype was counted ten times or more. The V call is TRBV7-9, the J call TRBJ2-1; D gene uncertain. Germline CDR1 reads SEHNR; CDR2 reads FQNEAQ (reference sequence). V lost 1 base and J 9 bases, leaving 1 base between the germline ends. This CDR3 has 10 amino acids. The CDR3 here is CASSLGEQFF. CDR3 bases: TGTGCCAGCAGCTTAGGTGAGCAGTTCTTC.

The chain uses TRBV5-6 and TRBJ2-1; D tentatively fits TRBD1 or TRBD2 (6 bases each). The CDR3 sequence is 16 residues long. CDR1 and CDR2 (germline): SGHDT, YYEEEE. Trimming shortened V by 2 bases and J by 4 bases, and 16 bases separated the two germline ends. In DNA, the CDR3 is TGTGCCAGCAGCTTATGGGGGGCCGGGGGATACAATGAGCAGTTCTTC. It specifies CASSLWGAGGYNEQFF.

This clonotype occurred a few times. V usage is TRBV11-2 and J usage is TRBJ2-5; TRBD2 agrees at 13 bases. Trimming cost V 7 bases and J 5 bases; bases outside gene matches: 10. CDR1 is SGHAT, CDR2 FQNNGV, per germline. The CDR3 is 16 residues long. The CDR3 DNA sequence: TGTGCCAGCACCTCCCGACTAGCGGGGGGTAGGGAGACCCAGTACTTC. This translates into CASTSRLAGGRETQYF.

This clonotype was seen just once. The genes are TRBV7-9 and TRBJ2-6; D possibly corresponds to TRBD2 (5 bases). V was cut by 4 bases and J by 1 base, with 14 bases left in between. This CDR3 spans 17 amino acids. Germline lookup yields CDR1 SEHNR and CDR2 FQNEAQ (reference sequence). The CDR3 DNA reads TGTGCCAGCAGCTCGCTAGGAGGATCTTCTGGGGCCAACGTCCTGACTTTC. This gives the protein CASSSLGGSSGANVLTF.

CDR3 in amino acids: CASSLLVTNTEAFF. The CDR3 DNA reads as TGTGCCAGCAGCTTATTAGTGACGAACACTGAAGCTTTCTTT. The chain links TRBV7-8 to TRBJ1-1, with D unclear. The CDR3 is 14 amino acids. Germline V CDR1 and CDR2: SGHVS, FQNEAQ. Trimming removed 2 bases from V and 1 base from J, with 8 bases in between.

The V gene is TRBV19, the J gene TRBJ1-1, with 8 bases lining up with TRBD1. Germline V gives CDR1 LNHDA, CDR2 SQIVND (reference sequence). The V and J ends lost 1 base and 2 bases, in that order; junction bases with no gene match: 6. The CDR3 runs 16 residues. The CDR3 DNA reads as TGTGCCAGTAGTATAGCCCCGGGACAGGCAAACACTGAAGCTTTCTTT. It translates to CASSIAPGQANTEAFF.

This clonotype came up a few times. The chain couples TRBV9 to TRBJ2-2, with TRBD1 as a possible D gene (5 bases). The CDR3 has 15 amino acids. V dropped 6 bases and J dropped 6 bases, with 18 bases sitting between them. The germline V gene encodes CDR1 SGDLS and CDR2 YYNGEE. This chain's CDR3 is CASNNPRGAAGELFF. The CDR3 DNA follows: TGTGCCAGCAATAACCCAAGGGGTGCAGCCGGGGAGCTGTTTTTT.

The chain employs TRBV20-1 and TRBJ1-6; TRBD1 matches at 7 bases. The CDR3 runs 14 residues. J gave up 14 bases and V 2 bases, and 12 bases lay outside the gene matches. CDR1 and CDR2 from the germline V gene are DFQATT and SNEGSKA (reference sequence). The CDR3 region is CSARTTPGQTTLHF. As DNA, the CDR3 is TGCAGTGCTAGAACCACCCCGGGACAGACTACCCTCCACTTT.

The CDR3 sequence: CASSQDRCRAYTYEQYV. The CDR3 nucleotides are TGCGCCAGCAGCCAGGATAGGTGCAGGGCTTACACCTACGAGCAGTACGTC. This sequence joins TRBV4-3 and TRBJ2-7; a possible D gene is TRBD1 (5 bases). Germline V gives CDR1 LGHNA, CDR2 YSLEER. This CDR3 contains 17 residues. Trimming pared 3 bases from V and 2 bases from J, leaving 20 bases between.

The table lists this clonotype with a few counts. V and J are TRBV6-6 and TRBJ1-1; D gene ambiguous. This CDR3 has 13 amino acids. Per germline, CDR1 MNHNY and CDR2 SVGAGI (reference sequence). Trimming cost V 5 bases and J 1 base, with 8 bases left between them. This CDR3 reads CASSPPENTEAFF. For the CDR3, the DNA is TGTGCCAGCAGTCCCCCAGAGAACACTGAAGCTTTCTTT.

This clonotype has only a few counts. This rearrangement joins TRBV4-3 to TRBJ1-4; the match to TRBD1 covers 8 bases. Germline CDR1 is LGHNA and CDR2 is YSLEER. Losses at the gene ends were 2 bases for V and 8 bases for J; bases not matched to a gene: 7. The CDR3 has 15 amino acids. The CDR3 spells CASSQSLGTGEKLFF. The CDR3 bases are TGCGCCAGCAGCCAATCGCTAGGGACAGGAGAAAAACTGTTTTTT.

V and J are TRBV24-1 and TRBJ2-2; D is unresolved. CDR1 and CDR2 from the germline V gene are KGHDR and SFDVKD. This CDR3 comprises 18 residues. V dropped 3 bases and J dropped 0 bases, with 16 bases sitting between them. The CDR3 nucleotides are TGTGCCACCAGTGATGTGGGCCTGGACCATTCGAACACCGGGGAGCTGTTTTTT. Residues: CATSDVGLDHSNTGELFF.

The chain carries TRBV4-2 and TRBJ2-3, with 9 positions matching TRBD2. CDR1 and CDR2 (germline): LGHNA, YNFKEQ. Trimming took 1 base from V and 5 from J; bases not matched to a gene: 1. This CDR3 spans 14 amino acids. The CDR3 DNA reads as TGTGCCAGCAGCCAAGGCGGGGGGGTAGATACGCAGTATTTT. As protein: CASSQGGGVDTQYF.

This clonotype showed up just a few times. The chain employs TRBV15 and TRBJ1-2; perhaps TRBD1 as D (5 bases). The CDR3 runs to 14 residues. The V end was cut by 3 bases, the J end by 5 bases, with 13 bases between. Per the germline V gene, CDR1 is LNHNV and CDR2 is YYDKDF (reference sequence). CDR3 nucleotide sequence: TGTGCCACCAGCAGCGCAGACAGCAATTATGGCTACACCTTC. It yields the protein CATSSADSNYGYTF.

This clonotype has just a few counts. The gene calls are TRBV20-1 and TRBJ1-1, with D unresolved. The CDR3 is made up of 10 amino acids. CDR1 and CDR2 (germline): DFQATT, SNEGSKA (reference sequence). V dropped 5 bases and J dropped 5 bases, with 6 bases sitting between them. In DNA form, the CDR3 reads TGCAGTGCTGAAGGGACTGAAGCTTTCTTT. It codes for CSAEGTEAFF.